The 23 T cell receptor beta chains given below trace back to one sample, sequenced in a study of tumor-infiltrating lymphocytes in primary liver carcinoma. Co-extraction yielded RNA and DNA from around 18-30 mg of unsorted bulk tissue. TCR beta cDNA was reverse-transcribed from roughly 520 ng of total RNA. The reaction used a constant-region primer and ProtoScript II reverse transcriptase. Libraries of TCR beta came from three nested multiplex PCR rounds with slightly modified ARM-PCR. With TRBV1-TRBV30 forward primers and a C-beta reverse primer, the first two PCR rounds were run for around 10 cycles each. MiXCR, run by TCRdb on the multiplex PCR reads, gives a single entry per CDR3 protein. Among over 35,000 distinct CDR3 sequences, around 66% were seen once, and the ten largest hold approximately 19%. Material: liver tumor tissue from sampling region 2. Subset indicated: tumor region T2, inferior pole. The receptors originated from a man between 40 and 49 years old with primary liver carcinoma and hepatitis B virus infection.

Concerning this clonotype itself: Being one base from a much bigger clone, this may be a read error. The chain uses TRBV7-2 and TRBJ2-1; D unclear. Germline CDR1 is SGHTA and CDR2 is FQGNSA. There are 14 residues in the CDR3. Trimming took off 2 bases at V and 7 bases at J, with 12 bases between the two ends. The CDR3 DNA follows: TGTGCCAGCAGCTTAATGTGCGGCTCTAATGAGCAGTTCTTC. It yields the protein CASSLMCGSNEQFF. Together with reference TRBV7-2 and TRBJ2-1, the CDR3 gives the full variable domain: GAGVSQSPSNKVTEKGKDVELRCDPISGHTALYWYRQSLGQGLEFLIYFQGNSAPDKSGLPSDRFSAERTGGSVSTLTIQRTQQEDSAVYLCASSLMCGSNEQFFGPGTRLTVL.

Details on this clonotype: The germline gene is not matched at one end of the junction; a read error may be the cause. The V gene is TRBV5-4, the J gene TRBJ2-1, with D possibly TRBD1 on 6 matching bases. The CDR3 spans 17 residues. Germline assignment: CDR1 SGHNT and CDR2 YYREEE (reference sequence). CDR3 in amino acids: CASSLLTGQASYNEQFF. The DNA of the CDR3 is TGCGCCAGCAGCTTGCTAACAGGGCAAGCTTCCTACAATGAGCAGTTCTTC. Using reference TRBV5-4 and TRBJ2-1 for the parts outside the CDR3, the full variable domain is ETGVTQSPTHLIKTRGQQVTLRCSSQSGHNTVSWYQQALGQGPQFIFQYYREEENGRGNFPPRFSGLQFPNYSSELNVNALELDDSALYLCASSLLTGQASYNEQFFGPGTRLTVL.

Only one count was recorded for this clonotype. An end of the junction does not agree with germline; a read error may underlie this. The chain employs TRBV30 and TRBJ2-5; D is possibly TRBD2 (5 bases). Germline lookup yields CDR1 GTSNPN and CDR2 SVGIG (reference sequence). The CDR3 length is 12 residues. The CDR3 sequence: CASLGVREAQCF. CDR3 sequence (DNA): TGTGCCTCACTAGGAGTACGCGAGGCCCAGTGCTTC.

This clonotype was picked up many times. Here the CDR3 reads CASSFGQGTEAFF. The CDR3 DNA reads as TGCGCCAGCAGCTTCGGACAGGGCACTGAAGCTTTCTTT. This rearrangement joins TRBV5-1 to TRBJ1-1; TRBD1 agrees at 8 bases. The V gene end was trimmed by 2 bases and the J gene end by 4 bases; junction bases not matched to a gene: 1. Germline lookup yields CDR1 SGHRS and CDR2 YFSETQ. This CDR3 is built from 13 residues.

As for this clonotype: The conserved phenylalanine or tryptophan is not found at the CDR3 terminus, so this likely reflects a read error. The rearrangement uses TRBV30 and TRBJ2-7, with 7 bases matching TRBD2. The germline gives CDR1 GTSNPN, CDR2 SVGIG (reference sequence). This CDR3 is 10 amino acids long. In DNA form, the CDR3 reads TGTGTCTGGGAGGGGAATGGGCAGTACCTC. Translation gives CVWEGNGQYL.

Worth noting for this clonotype: Since the CDR3 does not end with the conserved phenylalanine or tryptophan, this likely comes from a read error. In nucleotides, the CDR3 is TGTGCCAGCAGTCCCCCGTCCGGGGCGGTCTCCTACGAGCAGTACTCC. Its protein is CASSPPSGAVSYEQYS. The chain employs TRBV2 and TRBJ2-7; D tentatively reads TRBD1 or TRBD2 (5 bases each). This CDR3 is 16 amino acids long. Trimming pared 5 bases from V and 0 bases from J, leaving 17 bases between. Germline assignment: CDR1 SNHLY and CDR2 FYNNEI.

This clonotype was seen a few times. The limits of the CDR3 on the DNA are not certain, so only TCRdb's listed CDR3 is given. V gene TRBV29-1 combines with J gene TRBJ2-5; the table's D call TRBD1 went unverified against the DNA. Germline values: CDR1 SQVTM, CDR2 ANQGSEA. Inclusive of both ends, the CDR3 amounts to 14 amino acids. CDR3 protein: CSVASGTGEETQRF.

Concerning this clonotype: The final CDR3 position lacks the conserved phenylalanine or tryptophan, pointing to a likely read error. This chain connects TRBV12-3 or TRBV12-4 to TRBJ2-1, with D possibly matching TRBD1 (6 bases). CDR3 length equals 13 residues. In DNA form, the CDR3 reads TGTACCAGCCCTCCAGACAGGTACAATGAGCAGTTCCTC. Translating gives CTSPPDRYNEQFL.

This clonotype has a handful of counts. At one boundary the junction diverges from the germline segment, which might be a read error. The CDR3 here is CASIYSGLAGLSSYVQYF. CDR3 DNA: TGTGCCAGCATTTACTCCGGACTAGCGGGCTTAAGCTCCTACGTGCAGTACTTC. The chain couples TRBV6-6 to TRBJ2-7; 11 bases are a match to TRBD2. The CDR3 loop spans 18 amino acids. Germline-derived CDR1 and CDR2 are MNHNY and SVGAGI (reference sequence).

A remark on this clonotype: A read error may produce the germline difference seen at one junction end. This chain connects TRBV30 to TRBJ2-2; 8 bases match TRBD2. The CDR3 runs 14 residues. From germline, CDR1 is GTSNPN and CDR2 SVGIG (reference sequence). The CDR3 here is CAWSAGLGVGEPFF. CDR3 sequence (DNA): TGTGCCTGGAGTGCGGGACTAGGGGTCGGGGAGCCGTTTTTT.

The chain couples TRBV6-1 to TRBJ2-7, with D perhaps TRBD2 (6 bases). The CDR3 is 15 residues long. Germline loops: CDR1 MNHNS, CDR2 SASEGT. This chain's CDR3 is CTSTPLGTATTRQYF. CDR3 bases: TGTACAAGCACCCCCCTCGGGACTGCTACTACGAGACAGTACTTC.

On this clonotype itself: An end of the junction does not agree with germline; a read error may underlie this. Written as DNA, the CDR3 is TGTAGCGTCGGCGAAGGGTGGGGTATGAACACTGAAGCTTTCTTT. Encoded protein: CSVGEGWGMNTEAFF. The chain employs TRBV29-1 and TRBJ1-1; D remains unclear. Germline values: CDR1 SQVTM, CDR2 ANQGSEA. This CDR3 has 15 amino acids. Filled out from reference TRBV29-1 and TRBJ1-1, the complete variable domain reads SAVISQKPSRDICQRGTSLTIQCQVDSQVTMMFWYRQQPGQSLTLIATANQGSEATYESGFVIDKFPISRPNLTFSTLTVSNMSPEDSSIYLCSVGEGWGMNTEAFFGQGTRLTVV.

To note about this clonotype: This may stem from a read error, because a much larger clone lies one nucleotide away. The chain links TRBV20-1 to TRBJ2-7; D perhaps matches TRBD2 (6 bases). The V gene's germline CDR1 is DFQATT and CDR2 SNEGSKA (reference sequence). Trimming cost V 7 bases and J 7 bases, with 17 bases left between them. This CDR3 comprises 12 residues. The CDR3 DNA reads TGCAGTGGTAGCGGCACTAGATGGGAGCAGTACTTC. Its translation is CSGSGTRWEQYF.

This clonotype is labeled medium-sized. The chain combines TRBV7-3 with TRBJ2-3; D not certain. From germline, CDR1 is SGHTA and CDR2 FQGTGA. V lost 6 bases to trimming and J lost 1 base, with 11 bases between them. This CDR3 has 14 amino acids. The CDR3 is CASSLAGGTDTQYF. The CDR3 DNA reads TGTGCCAGCAGTTTGGCCGGAGGCACAGATACGCAGTATTTT.

Details on this clonotype: Its ends do not fully match the called genes, so a read error is possible. The chain is built from TRBV11-1 and TRBJ2-1, with 9 bases matching TRBD2. CDR1 SGHAT and CDR2 FQDESV come from the germline V gene (reference sequence). This CDR3 comprises 18 residues. The CDR3, as DNA: TGTGCCATCAACTTATACCGCTCCGCGGGAGGGTCCTACACTGAGCAGTTCTTC. The encoded protein is CAINLYRSAGGSYTEQFF.

This clonotype came up a few times. An end of the junction does not agree with germline; a read error may underlie this. The genes are TRBV9 and TRBJ2-6, with D tentatively TRBD2 (6 bases). The CDR3 totals 17 residues. In germline, CDR1 is SGDLS, CDR2 YYNGEE. CDR3 region: CARSVADEYSGANVLTF. The CDR3 DNA follows: TGTGCCAGAAGCGTAGCGGACGAATACTCTGGGGCCAACGTCCTGACTTTC. Full variable domain (missing parts from reference TRBV9 and TRBJ2-6): DSGVTQTPKHLITATGQRVTLRCSPRSGDLSVYWYQQSLDQGLQFLIQYYNGEERAKGNILERFSAQQFPDLHSELNLSSLELGDSALYFCARSVADEYSGANVLTFGAGSRLTVL.

This clonotype was detected ten times or more. The V call is TRBV5-1, the J call TRBJ2-5; 11 nucleotides agree with TRBD2. CDR1 is SGHRS and CDR2 is YFSETQ in the germline V gene. V dropped 4 bases and J dropped 5; count of bases not matched to a gene: 7. This CDR3 is built from 15 residues. The CDR3 spells CASSLGLADGETQYF. The CDR3 nucleotides are TGCGCCAGCAGCCTGGGACTAGCGGACGGGGAGACCCAGTACTTC.

Note on this clonotype: A much larger clone differs by one base, so this may be a read error. As the CDR3 is not closed by the conserved phenylalanine or tryptophan, this likely results from a read error. The chain links TRBV11-3 to TRBJ2-1; D not resolved. The DNA end is a closer match to TRBJ2-7, so the J assignment may be wrong. The CDR3 contains 15 residues. Germline-derived CDR1 and CDR2 are SGHNT and YENEEA. The CDR3 region has the DNA TGTGCCAGCAGCCGCACCCGAGACACCTACAATGAGCAGTACCTC. Protein sequence: CASSRTRDTYNEQYL.

A remark on this clonotype: Sequence at one end of the junction differs from germline and may be a read error. In nucleotides, the CDR3 is TGCGCCTTCAGCTTAGGGACTTTCCAAGAGACCCAGTACTTC. It is translated as CAFSLGTFQETQYF. V and J are TRBV11-1 and TRBJ2-5; possible D gene TRBD2, 6 bases. CDR1 and CDR2 from the germline V gene are SGHAT and FQDESV (reference sequence). The CDR3 consists of 14 residues. Full variable domain (outside the CDR3, taken from reference TRBV11-1 and TRBJ2-5): EAEVAQSPRYKITEKSQAVAFWCDPISGHATLYWYRQILGQGPELLVQFQDESVVDDSQLPKDRFSAERLKGVDSTLKIQPAELGDSAMYLCAFSLGTFQETQYFGPGTRLLVL.

This chain connects TRBV11-3 to TRBJ2-4; TRBD2 matches 9 bases. This CDR3 spans 15 amino acids. CDR1 is SGHNT, CDR2 YENEEA, per germline. V shed 5 bases, J shed 3 bases, and the junction held 5 bases outside the gene matches. DNA for the CDR3: TGTGCCAGCAGCCTCGATAGCGGGAGCAAAAACATTCAGTACTTC. This encodes CASSLDSGSKNIQYF.

Concerning this clonotype: At one of its ends the junction is not consistent with the germline gene, which may arise from a read error. The rearrangement uses TRBV12-3 or TRBV12-4 and TRBJ2-3; 8 bases line up with TRBD1. The CDR3 contains 16 residues. CDR3 in amino acids: CASILGQGGGTDTQCF. CDR3 nucleotides: TGTGCCAGCATCCTCGGACAGGGAGGAGGCACAGATACGCAGTGTTTT.

With regard to this clonotype: The conserved phenylalanine or tryptophan normally closing the CDR3 is absent here, so this likely arose from a read error. The chain recombines TRBV28 with TRBJ2-1; 10 bases fit TRBD2. Germline V CDR1 and CDR2: MDHEN, SYDVKM. The length of the CDR3 is 15 residues. V gave up 4 bases and J gave up 8 bases; unmatched junction bases: 8. CDR3 loop: CASSSLAGAQDEQFS. The CDR3 nucleotides read TGTGCCAGCAGTTCGCTAGCGGGAGCACAGGATGAGCAGTTCTCT.

The gene calls are TRBV6-1 and TRBJ1-1, with D uncertain. With 4 bases removed from V and 10 bases from J, the gap between germline ends came to 22 bases. CDR1 and CDR2 (germline): MNHNS, SASEGT. The CDR3 has 15 amino acids. CDR3 sequence (DNA): TGTGCCAGCAGTGCAGTACACGGAGTGAACATTGGAGCTTTCTTT. Encoded protein: CASSAVHGVNIGAFF.